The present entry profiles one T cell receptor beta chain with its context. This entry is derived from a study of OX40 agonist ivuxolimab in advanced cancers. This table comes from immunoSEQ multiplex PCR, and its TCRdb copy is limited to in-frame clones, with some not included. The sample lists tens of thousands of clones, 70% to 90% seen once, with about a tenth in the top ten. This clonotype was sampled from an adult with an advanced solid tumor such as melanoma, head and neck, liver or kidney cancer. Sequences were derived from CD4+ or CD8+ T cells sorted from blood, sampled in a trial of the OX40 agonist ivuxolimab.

CDR3 amino acids: CASSPRSTEAFF. The CDR3 DNA sequence: TGTGCCAGCTCACCACGGAGCACTGAAGCTTTCTTT. The chain recombines TRBV18 with TRBJ1-1, with D unclear. The V end was cut by 1 base, the J end by 4 bases, with 4 bases between. This CDR3 is 12 amino acids long. The germline V gene encodes CDR1 KGHSH and CDR2 LQKENI.